This TCR beta chain derives from a study of blood T cell repertoires in COVID-19. Looking at the study overall: The samples span acute and convalescent COVID-19 from the United States, Italy and Spain.

V dropped 0 bases and J dropped 9 bases, with 18 bases sitting between them. There are 15 residues in the CDR3. Germline CDR1 and CDR2: SGDLS and YYNGEE. Assay used: immunoSEQ multiplex PCR; TCRdb lists only in-frame clones, some missing. This sample has approximately 250,000 clones, with 83% found just once. Sequencing input: peripheral blood. This TCR came from a human donor in a cohort sampled during active COVID-19. The chain joins TRBV9 to TRBJ2-5; D uncertain. The CDR3 DNA sequence: TGTGCCAGCAGCGTAGGGCCAGGCGCCACAGCTGCCCAGTACTTC. Translation gives CASSVGPGATAAQYF.